The clone carrying this T cell receptor (beta chain) was counted ten times or more. Its antigen is unidentified. The data were obtained in a study of T-cell reconstitution after alpha-beta-depleted transplantation in children. Unique molecular identifiers were used to barcode this TCRbeta library. TCRdb re-called the PCR reads through MiXCR, storing one row per CDR3 protein. The sample carries roughly 3,400 distinct CDR3 sequences, over 20% recorded once. This CDR3 is 13 amino acids long. Germline V lookup: CDR1 MNHEY, CDR2 SVGAGI. Between the trimmed V and J ends, which lost 4 bases and 3 bases, there was a span of 9 bases. Study-level findings and limits: Newly made T cells mostly supplied T-cell counts and diversity one year after transplant.

The sequenced sample was PBMCs, mostly from graft donor cells, obtained 60 days after TCRalphabeta/CD19-depleted stem cell transplant. J is TRBJ1-2 and V is TRBV6-5, with a weak D call TRBD1 (5 bases). The source of this sequence is a male patient aged 2-10 years who had a stem cell transplant for acute lymphoblastic leukemia, so the T cells may come from the graft donor. CDR3 sequence (DNA): TGTGCCAGCAGTTTGGGGGGTGACTATGGCTACACCTTC. It yields the protein CASSLGGDYGYTF.